This T cell receptor (beta chain) was recovered during a study of cytotoxic CD8 clonotypes in ibrutinib-treated CLL. Study overall: Response samples came after a median about 11 months of treatment, range 6 to 36.

The sequencing depth, 1 in 200,000 to 1 in 1 million T cells, was the target. Clones were sequenced by immunoSEQ multiplex PCR, and TCRdb holds only the in-frame ones, with some missing. This repertoire shows 300,000 to 350,000 clones, around four fifths found once; its top ten account for approximately 7%. J gave up 8 bases and V 1 base, and 8 bases lay outside the gene matches. Germline V CDR1 and CDR2: SGHNT, YYREEE (reference sequence). The CDR3 spans 15 residues. The TCR sequence derives from a human donor with chronic lymphocytic leukemia. Sequences were derived from PBMCs, sampled before ibrutinib treatment. The rearrangement links TRBV5-4 to TRBJ2-1; 8 nucleotides agree with TRBD2. CDR3 amino acids: CASSLFREGLYEQFF. In DNA form, the CDR3 reads TGTGCCAGCAGCTTGTTTCGGGAGGGCCTCTATGAGCAGTTCTTC.